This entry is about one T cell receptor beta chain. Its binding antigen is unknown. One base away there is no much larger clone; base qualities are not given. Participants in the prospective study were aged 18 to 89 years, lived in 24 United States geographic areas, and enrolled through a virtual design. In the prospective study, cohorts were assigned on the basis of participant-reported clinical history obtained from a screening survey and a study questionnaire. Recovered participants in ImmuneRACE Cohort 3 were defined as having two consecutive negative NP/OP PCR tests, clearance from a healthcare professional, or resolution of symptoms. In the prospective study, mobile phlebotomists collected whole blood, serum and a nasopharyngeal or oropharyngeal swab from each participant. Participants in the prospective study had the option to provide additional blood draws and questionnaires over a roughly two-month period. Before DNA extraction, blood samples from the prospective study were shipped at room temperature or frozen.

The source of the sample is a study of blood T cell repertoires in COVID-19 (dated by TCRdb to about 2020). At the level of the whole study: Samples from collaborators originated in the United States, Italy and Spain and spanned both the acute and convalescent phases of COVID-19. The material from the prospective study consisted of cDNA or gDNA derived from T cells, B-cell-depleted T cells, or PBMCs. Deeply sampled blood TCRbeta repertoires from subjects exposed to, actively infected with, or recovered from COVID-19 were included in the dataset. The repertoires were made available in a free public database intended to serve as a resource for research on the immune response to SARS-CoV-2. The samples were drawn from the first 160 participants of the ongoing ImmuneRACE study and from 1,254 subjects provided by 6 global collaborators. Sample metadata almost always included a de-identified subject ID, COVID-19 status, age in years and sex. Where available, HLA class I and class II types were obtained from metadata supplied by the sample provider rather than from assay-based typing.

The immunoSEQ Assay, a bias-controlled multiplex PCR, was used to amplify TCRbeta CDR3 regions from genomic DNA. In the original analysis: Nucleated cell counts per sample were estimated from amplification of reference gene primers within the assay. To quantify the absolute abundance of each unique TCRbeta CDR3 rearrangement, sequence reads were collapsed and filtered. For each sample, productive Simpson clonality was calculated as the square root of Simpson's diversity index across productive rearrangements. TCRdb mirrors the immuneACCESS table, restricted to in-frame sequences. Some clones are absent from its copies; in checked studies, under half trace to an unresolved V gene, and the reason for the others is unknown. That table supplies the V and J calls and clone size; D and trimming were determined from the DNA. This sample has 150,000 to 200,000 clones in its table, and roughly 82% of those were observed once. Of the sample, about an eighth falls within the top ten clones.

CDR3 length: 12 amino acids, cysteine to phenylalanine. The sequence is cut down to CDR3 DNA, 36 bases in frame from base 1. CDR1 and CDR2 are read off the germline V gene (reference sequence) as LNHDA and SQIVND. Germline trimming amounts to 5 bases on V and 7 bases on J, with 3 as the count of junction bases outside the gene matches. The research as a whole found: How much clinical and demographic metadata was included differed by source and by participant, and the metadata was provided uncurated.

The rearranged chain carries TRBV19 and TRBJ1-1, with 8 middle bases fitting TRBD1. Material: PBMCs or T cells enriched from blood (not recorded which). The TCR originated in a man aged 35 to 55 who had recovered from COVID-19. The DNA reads TGTGCCAGTAGTCGACAGGGGATTGAAGCTTTCTTT. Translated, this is CASSRQGIEAFF. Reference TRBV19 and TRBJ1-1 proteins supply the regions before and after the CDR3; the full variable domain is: DGGITQSPKYLFRKEGQNVTLSCEQNLNHDAMYWYRQDPGQGLRLIYYSQIVNDFQKGDIAEGYSVSREKKESFPLTVTSAQKNPTAFYLCASSRQGIEAFFGQGTRLTVV.